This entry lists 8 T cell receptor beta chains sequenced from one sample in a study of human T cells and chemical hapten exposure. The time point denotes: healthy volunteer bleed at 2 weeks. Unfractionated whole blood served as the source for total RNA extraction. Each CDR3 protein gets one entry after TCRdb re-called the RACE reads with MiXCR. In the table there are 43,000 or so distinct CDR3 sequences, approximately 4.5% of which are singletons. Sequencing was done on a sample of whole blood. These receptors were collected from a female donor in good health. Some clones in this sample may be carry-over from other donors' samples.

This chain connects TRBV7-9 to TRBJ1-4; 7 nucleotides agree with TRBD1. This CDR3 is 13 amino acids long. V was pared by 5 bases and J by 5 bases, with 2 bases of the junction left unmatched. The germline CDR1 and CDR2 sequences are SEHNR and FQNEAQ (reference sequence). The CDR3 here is CASSQGQNEKLFF. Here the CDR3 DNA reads TGTGCCAGCAGCCAGGGACAGAATGAAAAACTGTTTTTT.

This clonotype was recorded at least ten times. The CDR3 DNA is TGTGCCAGCGGCCCCGCCGAAGCTTTCTTT. Protein product: CASGPAEAFF. The gene calls are TRBV6-8 and TRBJ1-1; D gene unclear. The CDR3 covers 10 residues. V lost 8 bases and J lost 8, with 9 bases in between. Germline CDR1 and CDR2: MNHGY and SAAAGT.

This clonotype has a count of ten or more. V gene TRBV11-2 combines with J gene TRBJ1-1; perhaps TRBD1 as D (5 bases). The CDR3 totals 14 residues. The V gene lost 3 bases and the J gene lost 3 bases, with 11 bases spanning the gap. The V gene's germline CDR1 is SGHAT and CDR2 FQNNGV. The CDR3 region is CASSFGGGHTEAFF. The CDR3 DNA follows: TGTGCCAGCAGCTTTGGGGGAGGGCACACTGAAGCTTTCTTT. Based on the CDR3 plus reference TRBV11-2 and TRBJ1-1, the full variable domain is EAGVAQSPRYKIIEKRQSVAFWCNPISGHATLYWYQQILGQGPKLLIQFQNNGVVDDSQLPKDRFSAERLKGVDSTLKIQPAKLEDSAVYLCASSFGGGHTEAFFGQGTRLTVV.

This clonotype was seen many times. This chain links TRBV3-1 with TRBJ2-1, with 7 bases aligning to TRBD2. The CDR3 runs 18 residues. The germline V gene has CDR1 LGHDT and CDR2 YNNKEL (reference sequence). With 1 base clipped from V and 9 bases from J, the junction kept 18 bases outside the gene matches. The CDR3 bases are TGTGCCAGCAGCCAAGCGGGGGGAACGGGGAAGGGGTGGAGTGAGCAGTTCTTC. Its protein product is CASSQAGGTGKGWSEQFF.

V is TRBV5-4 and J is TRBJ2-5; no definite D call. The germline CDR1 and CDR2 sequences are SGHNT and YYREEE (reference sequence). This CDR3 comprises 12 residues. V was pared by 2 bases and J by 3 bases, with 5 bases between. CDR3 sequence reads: CASSFYEETQYF. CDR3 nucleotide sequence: TGTGCCAGCAGCTTCTACGAAGAGACCCAGTACTTC.

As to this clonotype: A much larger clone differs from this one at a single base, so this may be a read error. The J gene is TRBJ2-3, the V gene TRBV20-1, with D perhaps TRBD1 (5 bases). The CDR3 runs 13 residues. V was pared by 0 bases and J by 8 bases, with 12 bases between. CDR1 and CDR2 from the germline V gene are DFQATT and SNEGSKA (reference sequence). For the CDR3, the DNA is TGCAGTGCTAGAGATGGGGCAGCTCGTACGCAGTATTTT. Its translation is CSARDGAARTQYF.

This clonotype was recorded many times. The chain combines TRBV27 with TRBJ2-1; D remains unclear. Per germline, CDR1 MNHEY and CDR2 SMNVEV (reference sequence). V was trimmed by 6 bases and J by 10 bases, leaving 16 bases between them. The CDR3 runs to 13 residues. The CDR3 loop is CASRELLSPEQFF. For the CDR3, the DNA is TGTGCCAGCAGGGAGTTATTGAGCCCAGAGCAGTTCTTC.

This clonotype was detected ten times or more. CDR3 protein: CASSLGAGGGYNEQFF. For the CDR3, the DNA is TGTGCCAGCAGTTTAGGAGCGGGGGGGGGGTACAATGAGCAGTTCTTC. This chain joins TRBV27 and TRBJ2-1, with 10 bases fitting TRBD2. J was trimmed by 4 bases and V by 2 bases; bases with no gene match: 5. Germline V gives CDR1 MNHEY, CDR2 SMNVEV (reference sequence). The CDR3 extends over 16 amino acids.